The TCR beta chain under discussion was sequenced for a study of cytomegalovirus exposure and HLA in healthy donors. Across the study: Sequencing of around 200 million T cells in an earlier analysis found around 120 million unique TCR beta sequences. Among over 300 genotyped donors, about 83% fell in the Caucasian-associated ancestry cluster.

J was trimmed by 2 bases and V by 8 bases; bases with no gene match: 6. This CDR3 comprises 14 residues. Germline CDR1 MNHEY, CDR2 SVGAGI. A word on this clone: Its antigen is still unknown.

Notes on the study in general: Likely technical artifact: a cluster of highly shared sequence variants.

Amplification used 60 Vbeta primers and 13 Jbeta primers. Source study methods: Tens of millions of unique TCR beta chains, some 9.9 million shared, were counted in a later analysis. Clones were read by immunoSEQ multiplex PCR, and TCRdb kept only the in-frame ones, dropping some. The V and J calls and clone size were taken over from that table, and D and trimming were inferred from the DNA. Of some 200,000 clones in the sample, about four fifths were seen once. The sequenced material came from PBMCs. The receptor was isolated from a girl between 5 and 17 years old in good health and CMV-seropositive. V is TRBV6-5 and J is TRBJ2-7; 10 nucleotides match TRBD1. For the CDR3, the DNA is TGTGCCAGCGGAGCCGGGACAGGGGCCTACGAGCAGTACTTC. Translated, it gives CASGAGTGAYEQYF.